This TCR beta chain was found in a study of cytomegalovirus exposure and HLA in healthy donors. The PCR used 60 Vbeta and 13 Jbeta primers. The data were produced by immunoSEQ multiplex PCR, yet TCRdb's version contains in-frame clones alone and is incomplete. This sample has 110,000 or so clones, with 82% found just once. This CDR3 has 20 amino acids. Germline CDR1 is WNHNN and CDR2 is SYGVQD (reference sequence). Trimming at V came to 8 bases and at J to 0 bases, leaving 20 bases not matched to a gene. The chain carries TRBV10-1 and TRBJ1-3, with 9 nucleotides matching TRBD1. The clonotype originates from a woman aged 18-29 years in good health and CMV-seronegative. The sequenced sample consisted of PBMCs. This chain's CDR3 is CASHTGTGNSPPSSGNTIYF. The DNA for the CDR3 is TGCGCCAGCCATACCGGGACAGGGAATAGTCCACCTTCCTCTGGAAACACCATATATTTT.